This TCR beta chain was found in a study of OX40 agonist ivuxolimab in advanced cancers. Whole-study context: Three individuals attained partial responses, comprising one hepatocellular carcinoma case and two cutaneous melanoma cases.

This CDR3 has 13 residues. The germline V gene has CDR1 MNHNS and CDR2 SASEGT. J lost 5 bases, V lost 6 bases, and 5 bases had no gene match. On cycle 4 day 1 and cycle 7 day 1, as well as at baseline, blood was sampled. As for this clone: The antigen remains undetermined.

General study results and limits: In CD8+ T cells, expanded clones were on average more numerous than in CD4+. Certain nonresponding patients likewise had low normalized T-cell clonal expansion.

Clones were sequenced by immunoSEQ multiplex PCR, and TCRdb holds only the in-frame ones, with some missing. The sample includes about 83,000 clones, approximately 90% seen only once; the top ten take around 0.7%. The chain combines TRBV6-1 with TRBJ1-1; TRBD1 matches 8 bases. The source material was CD4+ or CD8+ T cells sorted from blood, sampled in a trial of the OX40 agonist ivuxolimab. This receptor was identified in an adult with an advanced solid tumor such as melanoma, head and neck, liver or kidney cancer. CDR3 region: CASRDTGGTEAFF. The CDR3 DNA is TGTGCCAGCAGAGATACAGGGGGGACTGAAGCTTTCTTT.